This note documents a single T cell receptor (beta chain) sequence. The antigen is not known. This record belongs to a study of T cell responses to AZD1222 COVID-19 vaccine. Whole-study results and caveats: Baseline serology detected seropositivity in only 5 or 6 AZD1222 recipients.

Profiled with immunoSEQ multiplex PCR; TCRdb holds only in-frame clones, not every one. The profile shows 110,000 or so clones, about nine tenths of them singletons. Germline V gene lookup returns CDR1 SGHRS and CDR2 YFSETQ. Trimming removed 0 bases at V and 8 bases at J, with 9 bases between. The CDR3 runs to 13 residues. This receptor was identified in an adult who received the MenACWY meningococcal vaccine as a control. The source material was peripheral blood, sampled 28 days after the second dose of the MenACWY control vaccine. The rearrangement links TRBV5-1 to TRBJ2-1; D is undetermined. The CDR3 nucleotides are TGCGCCAGCAGCTTGGTAGGGCTCGATGAGCAGTTCTTC. This translates into CASSLVGLDEQFF.